The T cell receptor (beta chain) under discussion was sequenced for a study of T cells in Graves' hyperthyroidism and ophthalmopathy. Whole-study results and caveats: Ophthalmopathy, as predicted by the model, came a median around 7 months after the prediction. Within blood appeared most thyroid clonotypes that had expanded above 0.001.

To note about this clonotype: What it binds is unknown. One base away lies a much larger clone, so this may be a sequencing read error.

Lactation, pregnancy, other autoimmune disease or uncontrolled infection led to exclusion of patients. Diagnostic decisions used clinical symptoms, serum thyroxine and TRAb, thyroid ultrasound and orbital computed tomography. There are 18 residues in the CDR3. CDR1 SEHNR and CDR2 FQNEAQ come from the germline V gene (reference sequence). The CDR3 regions of TCR beta were amplified from RNA transcripts. Primed by the HTBI set, a first-round RT-PCR was run on the TCR CDR3. TCRdb called the multiplex PCR reads again in MiXCR, with one record for every CDR3 protein. The data show roughly 500,000 distinct CDR3 sequences, over 35% seen once.

The chain employs TRBV7-9 and TRBJ2-7; the D is unclear. The clonotype comes from an adult woman with Graves' disease, either hyperthyroidism or ophthalmopathy (not recorded which). Input material: peripheral blood or thyroid tissue (not recorded which). The CDR3 bases are TGTGCCAGCGGCTTAGCAGGTGGAGTTAGCTACGAAGGATACGAGCAGTACTTC. It codes for CASGLAGGVSYEGYEQYF.